This TCR beta chain was sequenced during a study of shared clonotypes between healthy human individuals. Positively selected for CCR7, the CD45RO-negative cells used as naive CD8 cells excluded terminally differentiated effector memory CD45RA+ cells. V shed 0 bases, J shed 11 bases, and the junction held 21 bases outside the gene matches. Germline V gene sequence: CDR1 MGHRA, CDR2 YSYEKL. The CDR3 contains 19 residues. This table comes from immunoSEQ multiplex PCR, and its TCRdb copy is limited to in-frame clones, with some not included. The repertoire holds around 2.1 million clones, with more than 85% as singletons.

V is TRBV4-1 and J is TRBJ2-1; TRBD2 agrees at 8 bases. The receptor's source is a man younger than 30 in good health. Some clones in this sample may be carry-over from other donors' samples. The sequencing input was naive CD8+ T cells from PBMCs. The CDR3 sequence: CASSQDGMVSSGPWAQQFF. The CDR3 DNA is TGCGCCAGCAGCCAAGACGGAATGGTATCTAGCGGGCCGTGGGCCCAGCAGTTCTTC.